This T cell receptor (beta chain) was documented in a study of early T cells in non-severe SARS-CoV-2 infection (dated by TCRdb to about 2021). About the full investigation: Because TCR sequencing relied on bulk RNA taken from unsorted whole blood, pairing of alpha and beta chains was not possible.

This was a case-control study nested in a cohort of healthcare workers in London, UK, who had nasopharyngeal swab PCR tests and blood samples taken every week. Between 23 and 31 March 2020, the week of the UK lockdown, healthcare workers were enrolled and then followed up weekly for as long as 16 weeks. V and J are truncated by 2 bases and 7 bases respectively, leaving an intervening sequence of 6 bases. Including cysteine and phenylalanine, the CDR3 has 12 amino acids. Only CDR3 DNA remains: 36 bases, in frame from the first base. Study-wide findings and limitations: VDJdb matching was skewed toward anti-spike CD8 responses and likely underestimated virus-specific expansions, missing private and CD4 specificities.

Many counts were recorded for this clonotype. It has no known antigen specificity. No quality values exist for individual bases; no much larger clone is one base distant. Library preparation was by 5' RACE. Sequencing took place on a NextSeq 500. In the TCR library protocol, unique molecular identifiers were attached to individual cDNA molecules to correct for PCR bias and sequencing error. TCR alpha and beta chains were both sequenced, and the abundances of alpha and beta sequences in each sample were closely correlated with each other. The authors' pipeline ran thus. Decombinator V4 was used to annotate the V gene, J gene and CDR3 of the TCR sequences. TCRs were defined as expanded if a significant change between any two time points was detected under a Poisson model with p below 0.0001. TCR abundances were normalised to the total number of TCRs sequenced per sample and expressed as counts per million. TRAV1-2 paired with TRAJ12, TRAJ20 or TRAJ33 defined MAIT TCRs, while TRAV10 paired with TRAJ18 defined iNKT TCRs. VDJdb, accessed 1 November 2021, was searched for CMV, EBV and SARS-CoV-2 annotated TCRs, with TCRs annotated for multiple antigens excluded. TCRdb reran the public reads through fastp at Q25 and MiXCR, keeping productive beta chains. Here each entry gathers all rows of one CDR3 protein and keeps the most common genes and DNA. These V and J calls rely on TCRdb rather than the paper's analysis. In all, the sample holds about 30,000 distinct CDR3 sequences, and roughly 4.9% of those were seen once. Of the sample, around 3.4% is held by the ten largest clones.

This receptor chain uses TRBV12-3 or TRBV12-4 and TRBJ2-1; a confident D gene designation cannot be given. This TCR was sampled from an adult who was a healthcare worker with PCR-confirmed SARS-CoV-2 infection or an uninfected control (not recorded which). Material for sequencing was whole blood. Read as DNA, the sequence is TGTGCCAGCAGTTTATACCAAAATGAGCAGTTCTTC. It encodes CASSLYQNEQFF.